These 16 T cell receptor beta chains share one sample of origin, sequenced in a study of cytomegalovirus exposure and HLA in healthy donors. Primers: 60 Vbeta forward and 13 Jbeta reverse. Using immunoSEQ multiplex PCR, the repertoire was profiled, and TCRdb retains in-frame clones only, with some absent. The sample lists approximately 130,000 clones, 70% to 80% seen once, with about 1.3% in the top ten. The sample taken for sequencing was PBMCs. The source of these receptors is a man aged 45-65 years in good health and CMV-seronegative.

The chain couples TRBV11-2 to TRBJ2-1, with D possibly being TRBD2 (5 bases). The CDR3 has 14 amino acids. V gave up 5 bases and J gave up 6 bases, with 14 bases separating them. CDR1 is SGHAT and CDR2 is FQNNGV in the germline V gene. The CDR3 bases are TGTGCCAGCAGCCCGTTACGGACTTTCAATGAGCAGTTCTTC. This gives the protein CASSPLRTFNEQFF.

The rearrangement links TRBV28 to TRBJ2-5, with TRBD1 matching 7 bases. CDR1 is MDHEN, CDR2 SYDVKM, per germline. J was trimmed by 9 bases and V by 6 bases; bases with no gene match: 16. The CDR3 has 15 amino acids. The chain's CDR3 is CASRGTGVGSGPQYF. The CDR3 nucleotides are TGTGCCAGCAGAGGTACAGGGGTGGGAAGTGGACCCCAGTACTTC.

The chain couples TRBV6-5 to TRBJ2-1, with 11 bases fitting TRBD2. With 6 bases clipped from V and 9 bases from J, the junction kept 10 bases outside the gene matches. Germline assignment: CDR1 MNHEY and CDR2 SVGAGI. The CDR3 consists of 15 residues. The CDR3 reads CASSQGLAVSGEQFF. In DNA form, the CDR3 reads TGTGCCAGCAGCCAGGGACTAGCGGTCTCGGGTGAGCAGTTCTTC.

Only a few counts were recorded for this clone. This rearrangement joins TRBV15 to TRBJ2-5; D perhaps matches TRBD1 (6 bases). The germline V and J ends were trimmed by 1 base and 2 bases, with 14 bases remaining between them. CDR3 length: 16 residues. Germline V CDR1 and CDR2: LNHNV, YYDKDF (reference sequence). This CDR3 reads CATSRATGWKQETQYF. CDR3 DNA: TGTGCCACCAGCAGAGCCACAGGGTGGAAACAAGAGACCCAGTACTTC. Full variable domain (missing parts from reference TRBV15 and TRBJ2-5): DAMVIQNPRYQVTQFGKPVTLSCSQTLNHNVMYWYQQKSSQAPKLLFHYYDKDFNNEADTPDNFQSRRPNTSFCFLDIRSPGLGDTAMYLCATSRATGWKQETQYFGPGTRLLVL.

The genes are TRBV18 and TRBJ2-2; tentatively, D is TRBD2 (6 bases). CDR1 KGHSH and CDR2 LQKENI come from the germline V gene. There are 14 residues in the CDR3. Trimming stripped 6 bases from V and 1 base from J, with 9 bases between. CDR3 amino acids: CASSSGLNTGELFF. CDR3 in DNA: TGTGCCAGCTCCTCGGGACTGAACACCGGGGAGCTGTTTTTT.

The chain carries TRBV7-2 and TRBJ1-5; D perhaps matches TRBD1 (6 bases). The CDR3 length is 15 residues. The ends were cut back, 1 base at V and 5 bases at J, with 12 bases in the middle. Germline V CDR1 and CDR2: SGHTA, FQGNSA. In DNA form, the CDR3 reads TGTGCCAGCAGCTTAGAAGGCAGGGGATATCAGCCCCAGCATTTT. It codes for CASSLEGRGYQPQHF. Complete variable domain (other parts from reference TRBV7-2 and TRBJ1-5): GAGVSQSPSNKVTEKGKDVELRCDPISGHTALYWYRQSLGQGLEFLIYFQGNSAPDKSGLPSDRFSAERTGGSVSTLTIQRTQQEDSAVYLCASSLEGRGYQPQHFGDGTRLSIL.

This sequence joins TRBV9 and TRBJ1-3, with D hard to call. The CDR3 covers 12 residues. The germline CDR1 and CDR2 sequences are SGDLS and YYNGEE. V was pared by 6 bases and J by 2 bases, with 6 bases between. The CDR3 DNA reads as TGTGCCAGCACCAGGACTGGAAACACCATATATTTT. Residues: CASTRTGNTIYF.

As DNA, the CDR3 is TGTGCCAGTATTTACAGGGTAGCTCAGGAGACCCAGTACTTC. This encodes CASIYRVAQETQYF. This chain uses TRBV2 with TRBJ2-5, with a possible D match to TRBD1 (6 bases). V dropped 9 bases and J dropped 5 bases, with 19 bases sitting between them. From germline, CDR1 is SNHLY and CDR2 FYNNEI. The CDR3 length is 14 residues. Looking up the rest from reference TRBV2 and TRBJ2-5 gives the full variable domain: EPEVTQTPSHQVTQMGQEVILRCVPISNHLYFYWYRQILGQKVEFLVSFYNNEISEKSEIFDDQFSVERPDGSNFTLKIRSTKLEDSAMYFCASIYRVAQETQYFGPGTRLLVL.

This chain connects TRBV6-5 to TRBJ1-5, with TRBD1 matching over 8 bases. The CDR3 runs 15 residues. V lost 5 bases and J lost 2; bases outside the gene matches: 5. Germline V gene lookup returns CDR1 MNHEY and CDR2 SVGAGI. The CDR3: CASSVDRAGNQPQHF. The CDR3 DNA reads TGTGCCAGCAGTGTGGACAGGGCGGGCAATCAGCCCCAGCATTTT.

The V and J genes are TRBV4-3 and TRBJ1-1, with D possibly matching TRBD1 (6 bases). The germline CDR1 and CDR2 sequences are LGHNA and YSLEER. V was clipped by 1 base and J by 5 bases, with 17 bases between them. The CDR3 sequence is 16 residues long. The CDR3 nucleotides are TGCGCCAGCAGCCAAGGGGCTTGGGGGGGGCGGACTGAAGCTTTCTTT. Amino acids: CASSQGAWGGRTEAFF.

The DNA for the CDR3 is TGTGCCAGCAGCCAAGGGGTGGGCACAGATACGCAGTATTTT. This translates into CASSQGVGTDTQYF. This chain connects TRBV7-2 to TRBJ2-3; D perhaps matches TRBD1 (5 bases). V shed 5 bases and J shed 1 base, with 10 bases lying between them. CDR1 and CDR2 (germline): SGHTA, FQGNSA. The CDR3 covers 14 residues.

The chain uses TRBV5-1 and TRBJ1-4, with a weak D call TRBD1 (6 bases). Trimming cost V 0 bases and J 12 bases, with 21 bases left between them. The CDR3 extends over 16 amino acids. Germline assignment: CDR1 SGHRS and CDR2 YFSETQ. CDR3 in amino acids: CASSLDGQLNRGELFF. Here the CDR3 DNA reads TGCGCCAGCAGCTTGGACGGACAGCTAAACCGGGGGGAACTGTTTTTT.

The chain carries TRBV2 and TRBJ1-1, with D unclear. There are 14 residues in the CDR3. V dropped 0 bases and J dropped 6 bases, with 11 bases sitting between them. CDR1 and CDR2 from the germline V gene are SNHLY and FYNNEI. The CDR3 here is CASSEAAGKSEAFF. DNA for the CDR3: TGTGCCAGCAGTGAAGCGGCGGGGAAGTCTGAAGCTTTCTTT.

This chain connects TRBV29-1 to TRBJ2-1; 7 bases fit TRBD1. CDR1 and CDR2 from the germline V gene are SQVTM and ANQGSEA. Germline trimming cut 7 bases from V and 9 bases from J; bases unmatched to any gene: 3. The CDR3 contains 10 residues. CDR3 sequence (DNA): TGCAGCGGAGGGGGCACTGAGCAGTTCTTC. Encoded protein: CSGGGTEQFF.

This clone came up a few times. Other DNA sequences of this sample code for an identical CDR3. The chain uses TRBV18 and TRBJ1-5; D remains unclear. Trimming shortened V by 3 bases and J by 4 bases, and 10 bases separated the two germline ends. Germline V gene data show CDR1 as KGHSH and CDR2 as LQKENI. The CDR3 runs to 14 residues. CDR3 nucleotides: TGTGCCAGCTCACCTTCCGGAGGAAATCAGCCCCAGCATTTT. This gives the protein CASSPSGGNQPQHF.

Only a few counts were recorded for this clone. The CDR3 reads CASSMVGGQTYGYTF. Written as DNA, the CDR3 is TGTGCCAGTAGTATGGTAGGCGGACAGACCTATGGCTACACCTTC. The rearrangement links TRBV19 to TRBJ1-2; D may be TRBD1 (6 bases). CDR1 and CDR2 from the germline V gene are LNHDA and SQIVND (reference sequence). This CDR3 comprises 15 residues. V lost 3 bases and J lost 4, with 15 bases in between.